This TCR beta chain derives from a study of CD4 T cells in relation to SARS-CoV-2 and coronaviruses. General study results and limits: According to naive versus memory sequencing, detected responses are memory recall, not newly primed. Each donor contributed either pre-pandemic or post-infection samples, not both.

Sequencing used immunoSEQ multiplex PCR; TCRdb keeps in-frame clones, though not all of them. The table lists about 55,000 clones, just over 85% of them singletons. Between the trimmed V and J ends, which lost 2 bases and 0 bases, there was a span of 17 bases. CDR1 is LGHDT, CDR2 YNNKEL, per germline (reference sequence). The CDR3 is 19 amino acids. Unexposed donor CD4+ T cells date from about 2011-2018, before the COVID-19 pandemic. As concerns this clone: What it binds is not known.

The sequencing sample was made of memory CD4+ T cells from PBMCs. The V and J genes are TRBV3-1 (or the pseudogene TRBV3-2) and TRBJ1-6, with D perhaps matching TRBD1 (5 bases). This clonotype was sampled from a human donor in good health. The CDR3 here is CASSQHKGTSGSYNSPLHF. CDR3 sequence (DNA): TGTGCCAGCAGCCAACACAAAGGGACGTCGGGCTCCTATAATTCACCCCTCCACTTT.